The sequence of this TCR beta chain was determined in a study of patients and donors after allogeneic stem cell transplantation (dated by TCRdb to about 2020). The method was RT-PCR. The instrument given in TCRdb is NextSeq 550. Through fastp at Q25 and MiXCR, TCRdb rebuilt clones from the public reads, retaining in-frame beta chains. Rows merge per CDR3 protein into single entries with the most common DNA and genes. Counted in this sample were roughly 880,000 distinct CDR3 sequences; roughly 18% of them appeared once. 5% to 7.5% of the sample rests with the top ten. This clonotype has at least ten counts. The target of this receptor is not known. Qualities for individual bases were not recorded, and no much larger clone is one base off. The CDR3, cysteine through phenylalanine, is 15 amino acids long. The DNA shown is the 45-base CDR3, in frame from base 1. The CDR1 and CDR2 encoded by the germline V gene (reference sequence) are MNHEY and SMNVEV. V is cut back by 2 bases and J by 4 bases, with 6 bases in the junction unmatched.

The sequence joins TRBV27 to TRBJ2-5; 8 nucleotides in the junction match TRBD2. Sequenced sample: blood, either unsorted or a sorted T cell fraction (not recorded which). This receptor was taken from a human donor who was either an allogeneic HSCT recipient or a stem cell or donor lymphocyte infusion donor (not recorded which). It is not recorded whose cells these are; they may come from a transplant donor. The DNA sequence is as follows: TGTGCCAGCAGTTTAGCGGGAGGTCTGGGAGAGACCCAGTACTTC. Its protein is CASSLAGGLGETQYF.